One and the same sample provided the 5 T cell receptor beta chains below, sequenced in a study of STAT3 mutations in large granular lymphocyte leukemia. Only in-frame clones appear in the TCRdb table, and some are missing; sequencing was by immunoSEQ multiplex PCR. The sample carries 10,000 to 15,000 clones, about 88% recorded once. Their antigen targets remain unknown. Findings and caveats of the study: At least one immunodominant TCR beta clonotype appeared in every T-cell large granular lymphocyte leukemia patient.

The sequenced sample was PBMCs. The receptor set was obtained from a human donor with T large granular lymphocyte leukemia. Some clones in this sample may be carry-over from other donors' samples.

The chain has TRBV18 and TRBJ2-1, with D tentatively TRBD1 (5 bases). Trimming took off 3 bases at V and 4 bases at J, with 10 bases between the two ends. This CDR3 spans 14 amino acids. Germline V gene sequence: CDR1 KGHSH, CDR2 LQKENI. CDR3 coding DNA: TGTGCCAGCTCACCGCAGGGCCAGTACAATGAGCAGTTCTTC. Its protein product is CASSPQGQYNEQFF.

J is TRBJ1-2 and V is TRBV11-2; the D is unclear. Trimming stripped 1 base from V and 8 bases from J, with 11 bases between. Germline CDR1 and CDR2: SGHAT and FQNNGV. CDR3 length equals 13 residues. Written as DNA, the CDR3 is TGTGCCAGCAGCTTAGGTCTTGGATCAGGCTACACCTTC. Its protein is CASSLGLGSGYTF.

This chain links TRBV5-1 with TRBJ2-7, with D possibly matching TRBD1 (6 bases). The CDR3 extends over 15 amino acids. V lost 3 bases to trimming and J lost 1 base, with 14 bases between them. Germline V gene sequence: CDR1 SGHRS, CDR2 YFSETQ. The DNA for the CDR3 is TGCGCCAGCAGCTCTGGACAGCCGGGTTCCTACGAGCAGTACGTC. The encoded protein is CASSSGQPGSYEQYV.

The V and J genes are TRBV11-2 and TRBJ1-1, with D possibly TRBD1 on 5 matching bases. V lost 1 base and J 0 bases, leaving 9 bases between the germline ends. The CDR3 has 15 residues. CDR1 and CDR2 (germline): SGHAT, FQNNGV. In DNA, the CDR3 is TGTGCCAGCAGCTTAGGCGGGGACTTGAACACTGAAGCTTTCTTT. Translating gives CASSLGGDLNTEAFF.

The J gene is TRBJ2-5, the V gene TRBV4-1; possible D gene TRBD1, 5 bases. Germline V CDR1 and CDR2: MGHRA, YSYEKL. The CDR3 runs to 15 residues. Trimming pared 0 bases from V and 1 base from J, leaving 9 bases between. The CDR3 DNA follows: TGCGCCAGCAGCCAAGAAAGGGGTGGCCAAGAGACCCAGTACTTC. Translating gives CASSQERGGQETQYF.